What follows are 27 T cell receptor beta chains derived from one specimen sequenced in a study of OX40 agonist ivuxolimab in advanced cancers. The method was immunoSEQ multiplex PCR; TCRdb's version includes in-frame clones alone and lacks a portion of them. The data show tens of thousands of clones, more than 75% seen once. The sequences come from CD4+ or CD8+ T cells sorted from blood, collected in a trial of the OX40 agonist ivuxolimab. Receptor source: an adult with an advanced solid tumor such as melanoma, head and neck, liver or kidney cancer.

The V gene is TRBV18, the J gene TRBJ2-1; TRBD2 matches at 8 bases. The CDR3 extends over 14 amino acids. J lost 8 bases, V lost 4 bases, and 7 bases had no gene match. Per the germline V gene, CDR1 is KGHSH and CDR2 is LQKENI. CDR3 sequence: CASSLAGGLDEQFF. DNA for the CDR3: TGTGCCAGCTCACTCGCGGGGGGCCTGGATGAGCAGTTCTTC.

V is TRBV7-9 and J is TRBJ2-5, with D perhaps TRBD1 or TRBD2 (7 bases each). This CDR3 comprises 16 residues. Trimming took 5 bases from V and 0 from J, leaving 16 bases between them. The V gene's germline CDR1 is SEHNR and CDR2 FQNEAQ (reference sequence). In DNA, the CDR3 is TGTGCCAGCAGCGTCAGGGGGGGCCAGTACCAAGAGACCCAGTACTTC. Protein: CASSVRGGQYQETQYF.

The chain carries TRBV5-1 and TRBJ2-7; 11 bases agree with TRBD1. The CDR3 runs to 15 residues. With 3 bases clipped from V and 2 bases from J, the junction kept 4 bases outside the gene matches. Germline-derived CDR1 and CDR2 are SGHRS and YFSETQ. The DNA of the CDR3 is TGCGCCAGCAGCTCCGGGACAGGGGGTACCTACGAGCAGTACTTC. Its translation: CASSSGTGGTYEQYF.

V and J are TRBV7-9 and TRBJ1-4, with D unclear. The V gene's germline CDR1 is SEHNR and CDR2 FQNEAQ (reference sequence). The ends were cut back, 1 base at V and 6 bases at J, with 12 bases in the middle. The CDR3 loop spans 15 amino acids. CDR3 sequence (DNA): TGTGCCAGCAGCTTAGTCGTACGGGGTGATGAAAAACTGTTTTTT. Amino acids: CASSLVVRGDEKLFF.

The chain combines TRBV6-5 with TRBJ2-7, with TRBD1 matching over 10 bases. The V gene's germline CDR1 is MNHEY and CDR2 SVGAGI. This CDR3 has 14 residues. V lost 6 bases, J lost 3 bases, and 5 bases stayed unmatched. CDR3 sequence: CASSPGTGDYEQYF. The CDR3 DNA reads TGTGCCAGCAGCCCCGGGACAGGGGACTACGAGCAGTACTTC.

The rearrangement links TRBV7-2 to TRBJ2-2, with TRBD2 identical over 7 bases. CDR3 length equals 15 residues. CDR1 and CDR2 (germline): SGHTA, FQGNSA. V shed 2 bases, J shed 4 bases, and the junction held 4 bases outside the gene matches. The CDR3 sequence: CASSLRAGVTGELFF. The DNA of the CDR3 is TGTGCCAGCAGCTTAAGGGCGGGGGTCACCGGGGAGCTGTTTTTT.

The gene calls are TRBV5-6 and TRBJ1-2, with D perhaps matching TRBD1 (6 bases). There are 14 residues in the CDR3. V was clipped by 6 bases and J by 4 bases, with 16 bases between them. Germline-derived CDR1 and CDR2 are SGHDT and YYEEEE. The CDR3 loop reads CASNEGGSVYGYTF. The CDR3 DNA is TGTGCCAGCAACGAAGGGGGTTCGGTCTATGGCTACACCTTC.

The chain joins TRBV27 to TRBJ2-1; D may be TRBD1 or TRBD2 (6 bases each). The germline CDR1 and CDR2 sequences are MNHEY and SMNVEV (reference sequence). Trimming pared 2 bases from V and 9 bases from J, leaving 11 bases between. This CDR3 contains 13 residues. The CDR3 nucleotides are TGTGCCAGCAGTTTACCGGGGGCCGTTGAGCAGTTCTTC. Protein product: CASSLPGAVEQFF.

V gene TRBV6-5 combines with J gene TRBJ2-1; D might be TRBD1 (6 bases). Germline lookup yields CDR1 MNHEY and CDR2 SVGAGI. Trimming left V 9 bases short and J 7 bases short, with 7 bases between. This CDR3 has 10 residues. The CDR3 nucleotides are TGTGCCAGTACAGGGAATGAGCAGTTCTTC. Amino acids: CASTGNEQFF.

The rearrangement joins TRBV27 to TRBJ2-7, with D tentatively TRBD1 (6 bases). This CDR3 has 21 residues. The ends were cut back, 3 bases at V and 2 bases at J, with 32 bases in the middle. The V gene's germline CDR1 is MNHEY and CDR2 SMNVEV (reference sequence). CDR3 sequence: CASSFLPLGGPQGSNAYEQYF. DNA of the CDR3: TGTGCCAGCAGTTTCCTCCCCTTGGGCGGTCCGCAGGGGTCCAATGCCTACGAGCAGTACTTC.

This chain connects TRBV7-8 to TRBJ2-4; the D gene is possibly TRBD1 (6 bases). CDR3 length: 15 residues. The ends were cut back, 1 base at V and 1 base at J, with 8 bases in the middle. From germline, CDR1 is SGHVS and CDR2 FQNEAQ. The CDR3 DNA is TGTGCCAGCAGCTTAGTACAGGGTGCCAAAAACATTCAGTACTTC. As protein: CASSLVQGAKNIQYF.

The chain combines TRBV27 with TRBJ2-2; possible D gene TRBD1, 5 bases. V dropped 0 bases and J dropped 8 bases, with 7 bases sitting between them. Germline V gene lookup returns CDR1 MNHEY and CDR2 SMNVEV (reference sequence). This CDR3 comprises 13 residues. This CDR3 is CASSLSAGGELFF. The CDR3 DNA follows: TGTGCCAGCAGTTTATCGGCAGGGGGGGAGCTGTTTTTT.

CDR3 DNA: TGTGCCAGCAGCTTATGGGGGGATATCGAAAAACTGTTTTTT. It encodes CASSLWGDIEKLFF. The rearrangement uses TRBV5-4 and TRBJ1-4, with a possible D match to TRBD1 (5 bases). Germline loops: CDR1 SGHNT, CDR2 YYREEE (reference sequence). The CDR3 covers 14 residues. V lost 2 bases and J 8 bases, leaving 13 bases between the germline ends. Supplemented by reference TRBV5-4 and TRBJ1-4, the full variable domain reads ETGVTQSPTHLIKTRGQQVTLRCSSQSGHNTVSWYQQALGQGPQFIFQYYREEENGRGNFPPRFSGLQFPNYSSELNVNALELDDSALYLCASSLWGDIEKLFFGSGTQLSVL.

This chain uses TRBV7-9 with TRBJ2-1; TRBD2 aligns across 12 bases. The CDR3 spans 16 residues. Germline CDR1 and CDR2: SEHNR and FQNEAQ (reference sequence). J lost 4 bases, V lost 4 bases, and 5 bases had no gene match. The CDR3 sequence: CASSSSTSGGYNEQFF. CDR3 DNA: TGTGCCAGCAGCTCGTCGACTAGCGGGGGATACAATGAGCAGTTCTTC.

The rearrangement uses TRBV6-6 and TRBJ2-4; 9 nucleotides match TRBD1. From germline, CDR1 is MNHNY and CDR2 SVGAGI (reference sequence). Trimming cost V 2 bases and J 7 bases; bases outside gene matches: 6. This CDR3 comprises 15 residues. The CDR3 protein is CASSYPRDRVNIQYF. DNA for the CDR3: TGTGCCAGCAGTTACCCCCGGGACAGGGTCAACATTCAGTACTTC.

V is TRBV25-1 and J is TRBJ1-1; tentative D call: TRBD1 (5 bases). The germline V gene has CDR1 MGHDK and CDR2 SYGVNS. The CDR3 loop spans 16 amino acids. Trimming left V 10 bases short and J 0 bases short, with 21 bases between. The CDR3, as DNA: TGTGCCACATCAGAAGGGTCAAGGGGAATGAACACTGAAGCTTTCTTT. It encodes CATSEGSRGMNTEAFF.

This CDR3 is CASNRGAEAFF. The CDR3 DNA is TGCGCCAGCAACCGGGGGGCGGAAGCTTTCTTT. This chain joins TRBV4-1 and TRBJ1-1, with D possibly TRBD1 on 6 matching bases. From germline, CDR1 is MGHRA and CDR2 YSYEKL. The V end lost 7 bases, the J end lost 8 bases, and 11 bases lay between the germline ends. The CDR3 is made up of 11 amino acids.

This clone was detected once. This sequence joins TRBV25-1 and TRBJ2-5; the D is unclear. This CDR3 region has 11 residues. CDR1 and CDR2 from the germline V gene are MGHDK and SYGVNS. Trimming shortened V by 7 bases and J by 4 bases, and 7 bases separated the two germline ends. CDR3 residues: CASKGLETQYF. CDR3 DNA: TGTGCCAGCAAGGGATTAGAGACCCAGTACTTC.

With regard to this clone: The junction departs from germline at one end; a sequencing error may be responsible. This chain uses TRBV29-1 with TRBJ2-2; the D is unclear. In germline, CDR1 is SQVTM, CDR2 ANQGSEA. CDR3 length: 13 residues. The CDR3 DNA reads as TGCAGCGCTGAAAGTGGGGTTACCGGGGAGCTGTTTTTT. Translating it yields CSAESGVTGELFF.

The chain employs TRBV5-1 and TRBJ1-1; D is possibly TRBD1 (5 bases). The CDR3 has 14 amino acids. V shed 0 bases and J shed 3 bases, with 9 bases lying between them. From germline, CDR1 is SGHRS and CDR2 YFSETQ. For the CDR3, the DNA is TGCGCCAGCAGCTTGGCCGGGGCAGACACTGAAGCTTTCTTT. Translating it yields CASSLAGADTEAFF.

V gene TRBV7-9 combines with J gene TRBJ2-1, with 11 bases identical to TRBD2. Germline trimming cut 5 bases from V and 4 bases from J; bases unmatched to any gene: 4. CDR3 length: 15 amino acids. Germline CDR1 is SEHNR and CDR2 is FQNEAQ (reference sequence). The CDR3 sequence: CASSPSGGPYNEQFF. CDR3 nucleotides: TGTGCCAGCAGCCCTAGCGGGGGGCCTTACAATGAGCAGTTCTTC.

This chain uses TRBV7-9 with TRBJ1-2; a weak D match, TRBD1 (6 bases). Trimming left V 9 bases short and J 2 bases short, with 16 bases between. The CDR3 is 14 residues long. Germline V gives CDR1 SEHNR, CDR2 FQNEAQ (reference sequence). CDR3 DNA: TGTGCCAGTTCCGAGGGGGGCCAAAACTATGGCTACACCTTC. It is translated as CASSEGGQNYGYTF.

This chain joins TRBV6-1 and TRBJ2-7, with D unclear. The ends were cut back, 1 base at V and 2 bases at J, with 6 bases in the middle. Germline V gives CDR1 MNHNS, CDR2 SASEGT. The CDR3 is 13 amino acids. CDR3 residues: CASSEGSPYEQYF. As DNA, the CDR3 is TGTGCCAGCAGTGAAGGAAGCCCCTACGAGCAGTACTTC.

The rearrangement links TRBV7-2 to TRBJ2-3, with D unresolved. Trimming removed 6 bases from V and 0 bases from J, with 13 bases in between. Germline V gives CDR1 SGHTA, CDR2 FQGNSA. The CDR3 runs 15 residues. In DNA form, the CDR3 reads TGTGCCAGCAGGAATCGACCCGGGAGCACAGATACGCAGTATTTT. Translation gives CASRNRPGSTDTQYF.

On this clone: Other nucleotide sequences in the sample specify the same CDR3. The chain uses TRBV27 and TRBJ2-7, with 7 nucleotides matching TRBD1. Looked up from germline, CDR1 is MNHEY and CDR2 is SMNVEV (reference sequence). V lost 7 bases to trimming and J lost 1 base; unmatched junction nucleotides: 13. CDR3 length equals 16 residues. CDR3 sequence (DNA): TGTGCCAGCATAGGGCTGGGACAGCAATTTTCCTACGAGCAGTACTTC. This encodes CASIGLGQQFSYEQYF.

This clone is large by share. The genes are TRBV6-6 and TRBJ2-7; D unclear. V lost 8 bases and J 5 bases, leaving 16 bases between the germline ends. The CDR3 spans 13 residues. Germline V lookup: CDR1 MNHNY, CDR2 SVGAGI (reference sequence). CDR3 coding DNA: TGTGCCAGCGGCCCGGTGGCTAAACACGAGCAGTACTTC. Encoded protein: CASGPVAKHEQYF.

The chain is built from TRBV2 and TRBJ2-3; 7 bases line up with TRBD1. Germline CDR1 is SNHLY and CDR2 is FYNNEI. CDR3 size: 16 residues. The ends lost 0 bases at V and 4 bases at J; junction bases unmatched: 7. This CDR3 reads CASSEAIDRVADTQYF. The DNA of the CDR3 is TGTGCCAGCAGTGAAGCGATCGACAGGGTGGCAGATACGCAGTATTTT. Looking up the rest from reference TRBV2 and TRBJ2-3 gives the full variable domain: EPEVTQTPSHQVTQMGQEVILRCVPISNHLYFYWYRQILGQKVEFLVSFYNNEISEKSEIFDDQFSVERPDGSNFTLKIRSTKLEDSAMYFCASSEAIDRVADTQYFGPGTRLTVL.